This TCR beta chain is drawn from a study of Graves' ophthalmopathy and Graves' hyperthyroidism. Overall study context: Blood was drawn at initial diagnosis, before any treatment.

The study amplified TCR beta CDR3 regions using RNA transcripts. The first round was an RT-PCR with HTBI primers, and the second round was a multiplex PCR. TCRdb independently ran MiXCR on the multiplex PCR reads; one entry per CDR3 protein. The profile shows 600,000 to 950,000 distinct CDR3 sequences, 40% of them singletons. This clonotype was detected many times. What it binds is not known. Disease in donors with ophthalmopathy had moderate-to-severe activity, CAS ≥3, NOSPECS ≥4 and under 3 months' duration. Study-level findings and limits: Ophthalmopathy progression prediction by the model yielded a sensitivity of about 68% and a specificity of less than 75%. Appearing in blood as well were most expanded thyroid clonotypes above 0.001 frequency.

The CDR3 length is 14 residues. CDR1 is SGHAT, CDR2 FQNNGV, per germline. Trimming removed 5 bases from V and 4 bases from J, with 11 bases in between. The sequence was collected from an adult man with Graves' ophthalmopathy. The V gene is TRBV11-2, the J gene TRBJ1-4; the D gene is possibly TRBD1 (6 bases). The sequencing input was peripheral blood. The CDR3 reads CASSQTGRNEKLFF. In DNA, the CDR3 is TGTGCCAGCAGCCAGACAGGACGTAATGAAAAACTGTTTTTT.